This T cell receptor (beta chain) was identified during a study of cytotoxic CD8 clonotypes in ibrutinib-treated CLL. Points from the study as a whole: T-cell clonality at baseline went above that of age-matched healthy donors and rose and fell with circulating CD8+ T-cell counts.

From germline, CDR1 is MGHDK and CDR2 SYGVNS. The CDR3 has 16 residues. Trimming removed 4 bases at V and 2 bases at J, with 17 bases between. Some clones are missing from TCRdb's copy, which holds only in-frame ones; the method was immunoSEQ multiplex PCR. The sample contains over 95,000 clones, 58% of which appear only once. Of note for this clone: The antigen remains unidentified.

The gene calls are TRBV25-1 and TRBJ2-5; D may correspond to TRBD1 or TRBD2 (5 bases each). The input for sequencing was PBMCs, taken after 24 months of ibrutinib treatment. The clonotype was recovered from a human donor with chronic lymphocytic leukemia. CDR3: CASSAPGRKGQETQYF. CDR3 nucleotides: TGTGCCAGCAGTGCCCCGGGACGTAAAGGACAAGAGACCCAGTACTTC.